A selection of T cell receptor beta chains follows, all from one sample in a study of blood T cell repertoires in COVID-19. Sequenced by immunoSEQ multiplex PCR; TCRdb stores in-frame clones only, minus some. The sample contains about 120,000 clones, roughly 88% of which appear only once. Specimen: peripheral blood. The receptor source for this set is a woman in her 50s with active or convalescent COVID-19. Each CDR3 is given with its conserved first and last residue. The D gene is left open where the match is weak. A row's size may be missing; if present it is once, few, many or a size class.

V: TRBV7-3
D: TRBD1
size: -
J: TRBJ2-5
CDR3: CASSPSGTGETQYF
DNA: TGTGCCAGCAGCCCTTCCGGGACAGGCGAGACCCAGTACTTC

V: TRBV10-3
D: -
size: -
J: TRBJ2-3
CDR3: CAITLEETDTQYF
DNA: TGTGCCATCACCCTTGAAGAGACAGATACGCAGTATTTT

V: TRBV4-3
D: -
size: -
J: TRBJ2-3
CDR3: CASSQDWGETDTQYF
DNA: TGCGCCAGCAGCCAAGATTGGGGGGAGACAGATACGCAGTATTTT

V: TRBV9
D: -
size: -
J: TRBJ2-1
CDR3: CASSVDESGEQFF
DNA: TGTGCCAGCAGCGTAGATGAGAGCGGTGAGCAGTTCTTC

V: TRBV27
D: TRBD1
size: -
J: TRBJ1-5
CDR3: CASSPGTGYQPQHF
DNA: TGTGCCAGCAGCCCCGGGACAGGATATCAGCCCCAGCATTTT

V: TRBV6-5
D: -
size: -
J: TRBJ2-2
CDR3: CASKAPGDTGELFF
DNA: TGTGCCAGCAAGGCCCCAGGGGACACCGGGGAGCTGTTTTTT

V: TRBV27
D: TRBD1
size: -
J: TRBJ2-3
CDR3: CATRTGRFTDTQYF
DNA: TGTGCCACCCGGACAGGGAGATTTACAGATACGCAGTATTTT

V: TRBV27
D: TRBD2
size: -
J: TRBJ2-7
CDR3: CASSPFPRGASYEQYF
DNA: TGTGCCAGCAGCCCGTTTCCGCGGGGGGCCTCCTACGAGCAGTACTTC

V: TRBV20-1
D: TRBD2
size: once
J: TRBJ2-1
CDR3: CSASDYESGGSSYNEQFF
DNA: TGCAGTGCTAGTGATTATGAAAGCGGGGGAAGCTCCTACAATGAGCAGTTCTTC

V: TRBV7-3
D: -
size: -
J: TRBJ2-2
CDR3: CASSLGQRTGELFF
DNA: TGTGCCAGCAGCTTAGGCCAACGCACCGGGGAGCTGTTTTTT